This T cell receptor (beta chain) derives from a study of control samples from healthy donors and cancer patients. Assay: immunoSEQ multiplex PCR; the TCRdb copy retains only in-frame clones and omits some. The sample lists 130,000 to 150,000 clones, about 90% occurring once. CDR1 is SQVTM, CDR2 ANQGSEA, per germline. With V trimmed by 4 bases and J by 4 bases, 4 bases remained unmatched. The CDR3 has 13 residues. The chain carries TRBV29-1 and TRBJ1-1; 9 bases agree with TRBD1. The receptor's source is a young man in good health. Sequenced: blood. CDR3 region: CSVVQGAGTEAFF. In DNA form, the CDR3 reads TGCAGCGTTGTACAGGGGGCTGGCACTGAAGCTTTCTTT.